This passage covers 18 T cell receptor beta chains from one sample sequenced in a study of T cell responses to AZD1222 COVID-19 vaccine. Here immunoSEQ multiplex PCR was the method, and the copy in TCRdb shows in-frame clones only, minus some. This sample has tens of thousands of clones, with about 92% found just once. Here the sequenced sample was peripheral blood, taken on day 0 of AZD1222 vaccination. These receptors were collected from an adult in good health.

The chain uses TRBV14 and TRBJ1-5, with TRBD1 as a possible D gene (6 bases). This CDR3 is 14 amino acids long. V was pared by 3 bases and J by 4 bases, with 10 bases between. Germline CDR1 reads SGHDN; CDR2 reads FVKESK. The DNA of the CDR3 is TGTGCCAGCAGCCATGGTCAGGGGAATCAGCCCCAGCATTTT. Protein sequence: CASSHGQGNQPQHF.

V and J are TRBV30 and TRBJ2-7; 10 bases fit TRBD1. V lost 2 bases to trimming and J lost 5 bases; unmatched junction nucleotides: 15. Germline CDR1 is GTSNPN and CDR2 is SVGIG (reference sequence). This CDR3 has 17 residues. The CDR3 coding sequence is TGTGCCTGGAGTTCGAGAGTAAAGGGACAGGGGCACCACGAGCAGTACTTC. It specifies CAWSSRVKGQGHHEQYF.

This clone has just a few counts. V usage is TRBV7-9 and J usage is TRBJ2-1; weak D call: TRBD1 (6 bases). Trimming removed 5 bases at V and 4 bases at J, with 15 bases between. The CDR3 has 15 amino acids. Germline CDR1 is SEHNR and CDR2 is FQNEAQ (reference sequence). The CDR3 reads CASSISGELYNEQFF. The CDR3 coding sequence is TGTGCCAGCAGCATCTCAGGGGAGTTGTACAATGAGCAGTTCTTC. Using reference TRBV7-9 and TRBJ2-1 for the parts outside the CDR3, the full variable domain is DTGVSQNPRHKITKRGQNVTFRCDPISEHNRLYWYRQTLGQGPEFLTYFQNEAQLEKSRLLSDRFSAERPKGSFSTLEIQRTEQGDSAMYLCASSISGELYNEQFFGPGTRLTVL.

The chain combines TRBV29-1 with TRBJ2-1; TRBD1 aligns across 8 bases. The CDR3 spans 13 residues. V was pared by 7 bases and J by 10 bases, with 12 bases of the junction left unmatched. The germline CDR1 and CDR2 sequences are SQVTM and ANQGSEA. CDR3 DNA: TGCAGCGGGACAGGGATTAGTCCCCACGAGCAGTTCTTC. Protein: CSGTGISPHEQFF.

The chain employs TRBV19 and TRBJ2-1; the D gene could be TRBD1 or TRBD2 (5 bases each). The V gene's germline CDR1 is LNHDA and CDR2 SQIVND (reference sequence). CDR3 length: 20 amino acids. Trimming removed 0 bases at V and 4 bases at J, with 25 bases between. In nucleotides, the CDR3 is TGTGCCAGTAGTATAGATCTATGGGGGACGGGCAGGTTAGGTTACAATGAGCAGTTCTTC. The encoded protein is CASSIDLWGTGRLGYNEQFF.

The J gene is TRBJ1-2, the V gene TRBV5-5, with unresolved D. Germline CDR1 is SGHKS and CDR2 is YYEKEE (reference sequence). V lost 7 bases to trimming and J lost 3 bases, with 13 bases between them. The CDR3 spans 13 residues. As DNA, the CDR3 is TGTGCCAGCGGTCGGAGGTCTGACTATGGCTACACCTTC. Translation: CASGRRSDYGYTF.

CDR3 DNA sequence: TGCGCCAGCAGCCAAGGGCCCAGCTCTGGAAACACCATATATTTT. Translated, it gives CASSQGPSSGNTIYF. The V gene is TRBV4-1, the J gene TRBJ1-3; D gene unclear. This CDR3 is built from 15 residues. The V end lost 1 base, the J end lost 0 bases, and 7 bases lay between the germline ends. Per the germline V gene, CDR1 is MGHRA and CDR2 is YSYEKL.

V is TRBV19 and J is TRBJ1-2; 9 bases match TRBD1. CDR1 LNHDA and CDR2 SQIVND come from the germline V gene (reference sequence). Germline trimming cut 8 bases from V and 5 bases from J; bases unmatched to any gene: 9. The CDR3 contains 14 residues. The DNA for the CDR3 is TGTGCCAGTGCCTTCGGACAGGGGAATTATGGCTACACCTTC. Encoded protein: CASAFGQGNYGYTF.

The J gene is TRBJ2-7, the V gene TRBV28; 7 nucleotides line up with TRBD1. The V gene end was trimmed by 6 bases and the J gene end by 2 bases; junction bases not matched to a gene: 7. Germline CDR1 reads MDHEN; CDR2 reads SYDVKM. The CDR3 spans 14 residues. Here the CDR3 DNA reads TGTGCCAGCAGGGGCGCAGGGGGAACCTACGAGCAGTACTTC. It specifies CASRGAGGTYEQYF.

This sequence joins TRBV6-5 and TRBJ2-1; TRBD1 matches 9 bases. The CDR3 loop spans 13 amino acids. The V gene's germline CDR1 is MNHEY and CDR2 SVGAGI. V lost 6 bases and J lost 8; bases outside the gene matches: 5. The CDR3 DNA sequence: TGTGCCAGCAGCCAAAGGGACAGGGATGAGCAGTTCTTC. Protein sequence: CASSQRDRDEQFF.

The rearrangement uses TRBV10-3 and TRBJ1-3; D not certain. Trimming removed 2 bases from V and 4 bases from J, with 3 bases in between. This CDR3 region has 12 residues. Looked up from germline, CDR1 is ENHRY and CDR2 is SYGVKD. In nucleotides, the CDR3 is TGTGCCATCAGTGAGCTGGGAAACACCATATATTTT. Encoded protein: CAISELGNTIYF.

This chain connects TRBV24-1 to TRBJ2-5, with 8 bases lining up with TRBD2. The CDR3 has 14 residues. Germline V gene data show CDR1 as KGHDR and CDR2 as SFDVKD. V lost 6 bases, J lost 1 base, and 3 bases stayed unmatched. The CDR3 loop reads CATSSGGVQETQYF. The CDR3, as DNA: TGTGCCACCAGTTCGGGAGGGGTCCAAGAGACCCAGTACTTC.

J is TRBJ1-1 and V is TRBV5-1, with D possibly TRBD1 on 5 matching bases. The CDR3 has 14 amino acids. Looked up from germline, CDR1 is SGHRS and CDR2 is YFSETQ. With 7 bases removed from V and 6 bases from J, the gap between germline ends came to 19 bases. The CDR3 coding sequence is TGCGCCAGCCGACTTGGGGAGGGGAGGGCTGAAGCTTTCTTT. The encoded protein is CASRLGEGRAEAFF.

The chain carries TRBV4-1 and TRBJ2-7; TRBD2 aligns across 11 bases. With 1 base clipped from V and 2 bases from J, the junction kept 7 bases outside the gene matches. The CDR3 contains 17 residues. The germline gives CDR1 MGHRA, CDR2 YSYEKL. The CDR3 here is CASSQAPGLAATYEQYF. As DNA, the CDR3 is TGCGCCAGCAGCCAAGCCCCGGGACTAGCGGCTACCTACGAGCAGTACTTC.

This clone has a handful of counts. V is TRBV7-9 and J is TRBJ2-3; no clear D gene. This CDR3 is built from 13 residues. Germline V CDR1 and CDR2: SEHNR, FQNEAQ (reference sequence). V shed 0 bases and J shed 4 bases, with 5 bases lying between them. The CDR3 nucleotides are TGTGCCAGCAGCTTAGCCGCGTCAGATACGCAGTATTTT. Protein product: CASSLAASDTQYF.

CDR3 sequence (DNA): TGTGCCAGCAGTGTACAACCGAACACTGAAGCTTTCTTT. Encoded protein: CASSVQPNTEAFF. The chain recombines TRBV28 with TRBJ1-1; D remains unclear. The V end lost 5 bases, the J end lost 1 base, and 8 bases lay between the germline ends. The germline CDR1 and CDR2 sequences are MDHEN and SYDVKM. The CDR3 sequence is 13 residues long.

This sequence joins TRBV30 and TRBJ2-2; D gene unclear. CDR3 length: 13 residues. Per the germline V gene, CDR1 is GTSNPN and CDR2 is SVGIG (reference sequence). The V end lost 6 bases, the J end lost 1 base, and 9 bases lay between the germline ends. The CDR3 reads CACSPLNTGELFF. The CDR3 region has the DNA TGTGCCTGTTCCCCATTGAACACCGGGGAGCTGTTTTTT. The full variable domain, rest sourced from reference TRBV30 and TRBJ2-2, is SQTIHQWPATLVQPVGSPLSLECTVEGTSNPNLYWYRQAAGRGLQLLFYSVGIGQISSEVPQNLSASRPQDRQFILSSKKLLLSDSGFYLCACSPLNTGELFFGEGSRLTVL.

This clone has more than one count but fewer than ten. The chain joins TRBV2 to TRBJ2-7; 8 nucleotides align to TRBD2. CDR3 size: 14 residues. Germline CDR1 SNHLY, CDR2 FYNNEI. V shed 6 bases and J 4 bases; nucleotides not matched to a gene: 8. The CDR3 sequence is CASSMGTRSYEQYF. The DNA for the CDR3 is TGTGCCAGCAGCATGGGGACTAGGTCGTACGAGCAGTACTTC.